This T cell receptor beta chain was identified in a study of beta chain features in type 1 diabetes. Expressed TCRB transcripts were sequenced, since all the RNA that had been isolated was reverse transcribed. TCRdb's table, derived via immunoSEQ multiplex PCR, lists solely in-frame clones and lacks some. Of around 130,000 clones in the sample, approximately 9% were seen once. This clone was found a few times. No antigen is known for it. CDR3 size: 14 residues. V was pared by 6 bases and J by 0 bases, with 9 bases between. The V gene's germline CDR1 is SGHAT and CDR2 FQNNGV. General observations from the study: Shorter TCRB CDR3s, moderately but significantly so, were found in Type 1 diabetes patients in all four CD4+ subsets.

The chain uses TRBV11-2 and TRBJ2-1; D may be TRBD2 (6 bases). The sequenced sample was central memory CD4+ T cells from blood. This clonotype originated in a man in his thirties or forties with type 1 diabetes. The CDR3 bases are TGTGCCAGCAGTTCTAGCGTCTCCTACAATGAGCAGTTCTTC. It encodes CASSSSVSYNEQFF.